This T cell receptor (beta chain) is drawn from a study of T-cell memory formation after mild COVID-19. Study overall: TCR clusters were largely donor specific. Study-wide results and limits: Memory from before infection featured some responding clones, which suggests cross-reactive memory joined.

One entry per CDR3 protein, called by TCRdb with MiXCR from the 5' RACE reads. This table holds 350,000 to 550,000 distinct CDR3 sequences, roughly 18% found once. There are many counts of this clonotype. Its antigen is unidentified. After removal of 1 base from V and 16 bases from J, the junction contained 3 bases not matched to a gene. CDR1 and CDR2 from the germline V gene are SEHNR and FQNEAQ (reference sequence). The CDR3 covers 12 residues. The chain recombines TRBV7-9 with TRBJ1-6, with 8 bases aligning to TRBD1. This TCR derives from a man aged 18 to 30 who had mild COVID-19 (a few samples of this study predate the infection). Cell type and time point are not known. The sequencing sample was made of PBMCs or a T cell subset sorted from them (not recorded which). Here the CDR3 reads CASSLGGTGLHF. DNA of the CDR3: TGTGCCAGCAGCTTAGGAGGGACAGGTCTCCACTTT.